These 20 T cell receptor beta chains share one sample of origin, sequenced in a study of cytomegalovirus exposure and HLA in healthy donors. PCR primers comprised 60 Vbeta and 13 Jbeta primers. Profiled with immunoSEQ multiplex PCR; TCRdb holds only in-frame clones, not every one. The data contain some 130,000 clones, approximately 75% of them singletons. Material: PBMCs. Source of these receptors: a male donor in good health and CMV-seronegative.

The V call is TRBV4-1, the J call TRBJ2-5, with 8 bases aligning to TRBD2. Germline V gene data show CDR1 as MGHRA and CDR2 as YSYEKL. There are 16 residues in the CDR3. V lost 0 bases, J lost 5 bases, and 8 bases stayed unmatched. The CDR3 coding sequence is TGCGCCAGCAGCCAAGACCGAGTAGCGGGGTGGGAGACCCAGTACTTC. It specifies CASSQDRVAGWETQYF.

The chain uses TRBV5-4 and TRBJ2-7, with D possibly matching TRBD2 (6 bases). V gave up 4 bases and J gave up 3 bases, with 11 bases separating them. The germline gives CDR1 SGHNT, CDR2 YYREEE (reference sequence). The CDR3 has 13 amino acids. CDR3 sequence reads: CASSAGQNYEQYF. The CDR3 DNA sequence: TGTGCCAGCAGCGCGGGGCAGAACTACGAGCAGTACTTC. The variable domain in full, completed from reference TRBV5-4 and TRBJ2-7, reads ETGVTQSPTHLIKTRGQQVTLRCSSQSGHNTVSWYQQALGQGPQFIFQYYREEENGRGNFPPRFSGLQFPNYSSELNVNALELDDSALYLCASSAGQNYEQYFGPGTRLTVT.

The chain couples TRBV29-1 to TRBJ2-1, with 9 bases that match TRBD1. The germline V gene encodes CDR1 SQVTM and CDR2 ANQGSEA. This CDR3 is 14 amino acids long. Trimming took 4 bases from V and 7 from J; bases not matched to a gene: 8. The CDR3 DNA reads TGCAGCGTTGCGGGACAGGGAGGTTGGAATGAGCAGTTCTTC. This translates into CSVAGQGGWNEQFF.

The chain combines TRBV12-5 with TRBJ2-5; TRBD2 aligns across 10 bases. The germline gives CDR1 LGHNT, CDR2 FRNRAP. The CDR3 loop spans 17 amino acids. V trimming: 1 base; J trimming: 2 bases; junction bases outside the gene matches: 7. CDR3 residues: CASGLARTSGVQETQYF. In nucleotides, the CDR3 is TGTGCTAGTGGTTTGGCCCGGACTAGCGGAGTTCAAGAGACCCAGTACTTC.

The chain couples TRBV10-2 to TRBJ1-5; 8 bases match TRBD1. The CDR3 consists of 17 residues. Germline CDR1 is WSHSY and CDR2 is SAAADI. The trim removed 6 bases at V and 1 base at J, leaving 11 bases unmatched. CDR3 sequence reads: CASRSAGGIPSNQPQHF. The CDR3 nucleotides are TGCGCCAGCAGATCGGCAGGGGGCATACCCAGCAATCAGCCCCAGCATTTT.

This chain uses TRBV4-3 with TRBJ2-6; D is ambiguous. This CDR3 region has 15 residues. Trimming left V 4 bases short and J 0 bases short, with 7 bases between. Germline CDR1 is LGHNA and CDR2 is YSLEER. The CDR3 coding sequence is TGCGCCAGCAGCCTCGGTAACTCTGGGGCCAACGTCCTGACTTTC. Its translation: CASSLGNSGANVLTF.

This rearrangement joins TRBV5-1 to TRBJ2-5, with 9 bases that match TRBD1. The end of the DNA aligns better with TRBJ2-7, so the J call may be wrong. Germline-derived CDR1 and CDR2 are SGHRS and YFSETQ. CDR3 size: 14 residues. CDR3 bases: TGCGCCAGCAGCCCCGGGACAGGGAGTTACGAGCAGTACTTC. Encoded protein: CASSPGTGSYEQYF.

The chain joins TRBV5-1 to TRBJ2-6, with 10 bases fitting TRBD2. CDR1 is SGHRS, CDR2 YFSETQ, per germline. The ends lost 4 bases at V and 1 base at J; junction bases unmatched: 11. CDR3 length: 19 amino acids. The CDR3 sequence is CASSRTPGLARSGANVLTF. The CDR3 region has the DNA TGCGCCAGCAGCAGAACACCGGGACTAGCGCGATCTGGGGCCAACGTCCTGACTTTC.

The rearrangement uses TRBV7-2 and TRBJ2-1, with D perhaps TRBD1 (6 bases). The CDR3 covers 16 residues. Between the trimmed V and J ends, which lost 1 base and 4 bases, there was a span of 14 bases. Germline V gene sequence: CDR1 SGHTA, CDR2 FQGNSA. CDR3 amino acids: CASSLDDRRWYNEQFF. DNA for the CDR3: TGTGCCAGCAGCTTAGATGACAGGAGGTGGTACAATGAGCAGTTCTTC.

There are a few counts of this clone. The chain recombines TRBV4-3 with TRBJ1-4; TRBD1 agrees at 7 bases. CDR1 and CDR2 from the germline V gene are LGHNA and YSLEER. After removal of 0 bases from V and 4 bases from J, the junction contained 5 bases not matched to a gene. The CDR3 loop spans 16 amino acids. For the CDR3, the DNA is TGCGCCAGCAGCCAAGATAACAGGGGCATTAATGAAAAACTGTTTTTT. This translates into CASSQDNRGINEKLFF.

This clone was seen more than once but under ten times. The CDR3 DNA reads TGCGCCAGCAGCCAAGGGAGGTCAGGAGGCTACACCTTC. This codes for CASSQGRSGGYTF. The chain carries TRBV4-3 and TRBJ1-2; D is uncertain. Germline V gene lookup returns CDR1 LGHNA and CDR2 YSLEER. V lost 1 base to trimming and J lost 8 bases, with 11 bases between them. The length of the CDR3 is 13 residues.

This CDR3 is CASSSGQLTYEQYF. CDR3 in DNA: TGTGCCAGCAGCTCGGGACAGCTAACCTACGAGCAGTACTTC. The rearrangement uses TRBV7-6 and TRBJ2-7; 7 nucleotides align to TRBD1. The germline gives CDR1 SGHVS, CDR2 FNYEAQ. With 4 bases clipped from V and 2 bases from J, the junction kept 5 bases outside the gene matches. This CDR3 has 14 amino acids. Based on the CDR3 plus reference TRBV7-6 and TRBJ2-7, the full variable domain is GAGVSQSPRYKVTKRGQDVALRCDPISGHVSLYWYRQALGQGPEFLTYFNYEAQQDKSGLPNDRFSAERPEGSISTLTIQRTEQRDSAMYRCASSSGQLTYEQYFGPGTRLTVT.

This clone was observed a handful of times. The chain links TRBV4-3 to TRBJ1-1; tentative D call: TRBD1 (5 bases). The CDR3 extends over 16 amino acids. Trimming removed 0 bases from V and 7 bases from J, with 18 bases in between. The germline gives CDR1 LGHNA, CDR2 YSLEER. The CDR3 nucleotides read TGCGCCAGCAGCCAAGATCTGTTAGGAGGGACTGGTGAAGCTTTCTTT. Protein sequence: CASSQDLLGGTGEAFF.

The chain has TRBV28 and TRBJ1-2; possibly TRBD1 for D (6 bases). Germline lookup yields CDR1 MDHEN and CDR2 SYDVKM. This CDR3 contains 14 residues. Trimming cost V 3 bases and J 6 bases, with 14 bases left between them. CDR3 nucleotides: TGTGCCAGCAGTTTGGGGGGGGCGCAGAATGGCTACACCTTC. Its protein product is CASSLGGAQNGYTF.

This chain connects TRBV19 to TRBJ1-4; 11 nucleotides agree with TRBD1. V trimming: 4 bases; J trimming: 8 bases; junction bases outside the gene matches: 3. This CDR3 spans 14 amino acids. Per the germline V gene, CDR1 is LNHDA and CDR2 is SQIVND (reference sequence). The CDR3 is CASSTDRGREKLFF. The CDR3 nucleotides read TGTGCCAGTAGTACGGACAGGGGGCGAGAAAAACTGTTTTTT.

This clone has only a few counts. J is TRBJ2-5 and V is TRBV6-1; D is possibly TRBD2 (5 bases). V was pared by 0 bases and J by 0 bases, with 8 bases between. The CDR3 runs to 15 residues. The V gene's germline CDR1 is MNHNS and CDR2 SASEGT. DNA for the CDR3: TGTGCCAGCAGTGAAGCCGGGATCCACCAAGAGACCCAGTACTTC. Residues: CASSEAGIHQETQYF.

The chain is built from TRBV10-3 and TRBJ2-5, with D possibly TRBD1 on 6 matching bases. The CDR3 consists of 14 residues. The V gene lost 10 bases and the J gene lost 5 bases, with 20 bases spanning the gap. CDR1 is ENHRY, CDR2 SYGVKD, per germline. CDR3 sequence: CATMNRDLKETQYF. DNA of the CDR3: TGTGCCACCATGAACAGGGATTTGAAGGAGACCCAGTACTTC.

V is TRBV10-3 and J is TRBJ2-3, with TRBD2 matching over 15 bases. J was trimmed by 2 bases and V by 2 bases; bases with no gene match: 8. CDR3 length: 19 residues. CDR1 and CDR2 (germline): ENHRY, SYGVKD. CDR3 DNA: TGTGCCATCAGTGAGCCGGGACTAGCGGGGGGCAAATTCACAGATACGCAGTATTTT. Translating it yields CAISEPGLAGGKFTDTQYF.

The V and J genes are TRBV6-5 and TRBJ1-2, with D unresolved. The V gene's germline CDR1 is MNHEY and CDR2 SVGAGI. The CDR3 contains 14 residues. Deletions cut 0 bases from V and 6 bases from J, with 11 bases between. The CDR3 DNA reads as TGTGCCAGCAGTTACTCGGGAGGAACCCATGGCTACACCTTC. It yields the protein CASSYSGGTHGYTF.

The chain joins TRBV10-3 to TRBJ2-3; D possibly corresponds to TRBD2 (6 bases). V was pared by 3 bases and J by 5 bases, with 18 bases between. The CDR3 totals 16 residues. CDR1 is ENHRY and CDR2 is SYGVKD in the germline V gene. The CDR3 region is CAISDSLTIGGDTQYF. The CDR3, as DNA: TGTGCCATCAGTGACTCGCTAACCATCGGGGGAGATACGCAGTATTTT.